Included here is one TCR beta chain sequence, with context. Its antigen remains unknown. These data originate in a study of cytomegalovirus exposure and HLA in healthy donors. General observations from the study: Prediction of most subjects' HLA-A and HLA-B alleles by TCR beta sequences was reportedly accurate. CMV serostatus was the sole immune exposure data available.

PCR employed 60 Vbeta and 13 Jbeta primers. TCRdb's table, derived via immunoSEQ multiplex PCR, lists solely in-frame clones and lacks some. The sample has under 110,000 clones, under 80% seen once. V lost 5 bases and J lost 3; bases outside the gene matches: 4. CDR3 length: 15 amino acids. Germline CDR1 is SGHAT and CDR2 is FQNNGV. The source of this sequence is a man in his 60s in good health and CMV-seronegative. The sequencing sample was made of PBMCs. The chain combines TRBV11-2 with TRBJ1-6; 7 bases map to TRBD1. This chain's CDR3 is CASSRGQSYNSPLHF. Written as DNA, the CDR3 is TGTGCCAGCAGCAGGGGACAGAGCTATAATTCACCCCTCCACTTT.